The T cell receptor beta chain described here comes from a study of CD8 T cell repertoires and HIV-1 epitope variants. Study details: Separate wells received one of Twenty-five Gag or Nef variant peptides. Epitopes were three Gag families plus Nef HW9 and YT9. Enriched T cells were co-cultured with equal autologous T cell-negative cells.

V shed 7 bases and J shed 2 bases, with 9 bases lying between them. The length of the CDR3 is 12 residues. The V gene's germline CDR1 is MDHEN and CDR2 SYDVKM. Method: immunoSEQ multiplex PCR; TCRdb's copy keeps in-frame clones and lacks some. Here the sample spans about 4,600 clones, more than 65% being singletons. As for this clone: Antigen: not known.

Whole-study findings and limits: About ten TCR beta clonotypes were antigen-specific, six apparently recognizing autologous or escape variants.

The sequence derives from a male donor with HIV. Source material: cultured CD8+ T cells derived from PBMCs. The chain combines TRBV28 with TRBJ2-7; no reliable D call. The DNA of the CDR3 is TGTGCCAGCAAGCCTTCTGCCTACGAGCAGTACTTC. Amino acid sequence: CASKPSAYEQYF.